This T cell receptor (beta chain) is from a study of beta chain features in type 1 diabetes. Study observations and caveats: Whether TCRB rearrangement is influenced by HLA type was left unresolved in this analysis. Type 1 diabetes patients showed a moderate but significant shortening of TCRB CDR3s in all four CD4+ subsets.

TCRB transcripts that were expressed got sequenced, as all of the isolated RNA had been reverse transcribed. Naive, central memory and regulatory T cell samples came to a mean of approximately 3.57 million reads. Method: immunoSEQ multiplex PCR; TCRdb's copy keeps in-frame clones and lacks some. The sample gives 200,000 to 250,000 clones, around 14% of which show up once; 0.015% to 0.02% is in the top ten. As to this clone: As yet, its antigen is unknown.

V lost 4 bases, J lost 1 base, and 8 bases stayed unmatched. Germline lookup yields CDR1 SGHRS and CDR2 YFSETQ. The CDR3 runs 15 residues. The source is a man aged 25 to 40 with type 1 diabetes. The sequenced material came from naive CD4+ T cells from blood. The chain uses TRBV5-1 and TRBJ2-7; 7 nucleotides line up with TRBD1. The CDR3 here is CASSPLPGQSYEQYF. The CDR3 bases are TGCGCCAGCAGCCCGCTACCGGGACAGTCCTACGAGCAGTACTTC.